This TCR beta chain was documented in a study of graft-versus-host responses after intestinal transplantation. For this clone: Its antigen is undetermined.

CDR3 length equals 15 residues. Trimming stripped 6 bases from V and 3 bases from J, with 17 bases between. Germline V gene data show CDR1 as MNHEY and CDR2 as SVGAGI. Study-wide results and caveats: Peak circulating GvH clone levels were associated with early post-transplant HvG declines.

Measured with immunoSEQ multiplex PCR; TCRdb has only the in-frame clones, and not every one. Here the sample spans around 100,000 clones, around 92% being singletons. V usage is TRBV6-5 and J usage is TRBJ1-1; a weak D match, TRBD1 (5 bases). This specimen was unstimulated CD8+ T cells sorted from spleen or lymph node cells, taken before transplant. The clonotype originates from a human donor who was the organ donor for an intestinal transplant. In DNA form, the CDR3 reads TGTGCCAGCAGGCGCGGGGGGGTAGTCGACACTGAAGCTTTCTTT. It translates to CASRRGGVVDTEAFF.